These 10 T cell receptor beta chains share one sample of origin, sequenced in a study of molecular identifiers for immune sequencing clone quantification. TCRdb recomputed calls from the PCR reads with MiXCR, one row per CDR3 protein. The repertoire holds some 650,000 distinct CDR3 sequences, around 20% seen once, with roughly 0.83% in the top ten. Source material: naive CD8+ T cells from blood, with Jurkat cell RNA spiked in. Subset here: FACS-sorted CD8+CD4-CCR7+CD45RA+ naive T cells. Every receptor here comes from a human donor in good health. Some libraries in this study had Jurkat cell RNA spiked in.

The chain couples TRBV6-5 to TRBJ2-7; unclear D gene. This CDR3 has 14 residues. The V gene's germline CDR1 is MNHEY and CDR2 SVGAGI. V lost 5 bases and J lost 5, with 16 bases in between. The chain's CDR3 is CASSTTETDNEQYF. The DNA of the CDR3 is TGTGCCAGCAGTACAACCGAGACCGACAACGAGCAGTACTTC.

The sample holds many counts of this clonotype. The V call is TRBV20-1, the J call TRBJ2-3; D may correspond to TRBD1 or TRBD2 (5 bases each). Germline V gene sequence: CDR1 DFQATT, CDR2 SNEGSKA (reference sequence). Trimming took 0 bases from V and 0 from J, leaving 22 bases between them. The CDR3 length is 19 residues. The CDR3 sequence: CSARDAGASGYSSTDTQYF. DNA for the CDR3: TGCAGTGCTAGAGATGCCGGGGCCAGCGGCTATTCTAGCACAGATACGCAGTATTTT.

This clonotype was counted at least ten times. The genes are TRBV3-1 and TRBJ2-5; the D gene could be TRBD1 or TRBD2 (5 bases each). This CDR3 contains 16 residues. The germline gives CDR1 LGHDT, CDR2 YNNKEL (reference sequence). The ends were cut back, 4 bases at V and 0 bases at J, with 15 bases in the middle. The CDR3 coding sequence is TGTGCCAGCAGCCCGAGGGATGGGGGTCACCAAGAGACCCAGTACTTC. This encodes CASSPRDGGHQETQYF.

On this clonotype itself: This could be a read error, since a much larger clone is one nucleotide away. The chain couples TRBV27 to TRBJ2-7; no firm D call. Trimming removed 6 bases from V and 0 bases from J, with 9 bases in between. The CDR3 spans 13 residues. The germline CDR1 and CDR2 sequences are MNHEY and SMNVEV (reference sequence). CDR3: CASRVECSYEQYF. CDR3 nucleotides: TGTGCCAGCAGAGTGGAGTGCTCCTACGAGCAGTACTTC.

Details on this clonotype: Being one base from a much bigger clone, this may be a read error. This chain uses TRBV6-9 with TRBJ1-1; TRBD1 is a possible D gene (5 bases). Germline V CDR1 and CDR2: MNHGY, SVAAGI. CDR3 length: 16 residues. V was shortened by 5 bases and J by 1 base, with 17 bases between the two germline ends. Written as DNA, the CDR3 is TGTGCCAGCAGTCTAACCCGACAGTCCAAGAACACTGAAGCTTTCTTT. Its translation is CASSLTRQSKNTEAFF.

This clonotype has only a few counts. The chain recombines TRBV6-5 with TRBJ2-1; 12 nucleotides match TRBD2. CDR3 size: 19 residues. Per germline, CDR1 MNHEY and CDR2 SVGAGI. After removal of 0 bases from V and 6 bases from J, the junction contained 12 bases not matched to a gene. The CDR3 DNA is TGTGCCAGCAGTTACTCGATCGGTTCACTAGCGGGAGGAGGCAATGAGCAGTTCTTC. It is translated as CASSYSIGSLAGGGNEQFF.

This clonotype was detected a few times. This clone may be a read error of a much larger clone one base away. The chain is built from TRBV4-1 and TRBJ1-5; possible D gene TRBD1, 6 bases. The V end was cut by 3 bases, the J end by 3 bases, with 12 bases between. The CDR3 length is 15 residues. Germline CDR1 reads MGHRA; CDR2 reads YSYEKL. CDR3 residues: CASSHEDSLNQPQHF. CDR3 nucleotides: TGCGCCAGCAGCCACGAGGACAGCCTCAATCAGCCCCAGCATTTT.

Worth noting for this clonotype: The junction departs from germline at one end; a sequencing error may be responsible. CDR3 loop: CATSASQREREGQEAQYF. In DNA form, the CDR3 reads TGTGCCACCAGCGCTTCCCAGCGGGAGAGAGAGGGACAAGAGGCCCAGTACTTC. The chain has TRBV24-1 and TRBJ2-5; 8 bases are shared with TRBD2. Germline V gene sequence: CDR1 KGHDR, CDR2 SFDVKD. The CDR3 has 18 amino acids.

This clonotype was observed once. This clone may be a read error of a much larger clone one base away. The V gene is TRBV6-1, the J gene TRBJ1-1, with a weak D call TRBD1 (6 bases). V was cut by 4 bases and J by 4 bases, with 16 bases left in between. CDR1 is MNHNS and CDR2 is SASEGT in the germline V gene. The CDR3 runs 15 residues. The CDR3 nucleotides read TGTGCCAGCAGTGTGAACAGGGACATGAGCACTGAAGCTTTCTTT. This gives the protein CASSVNRDMSTEAFF.

This clonotype was observed a handful of times. The rearrangement joins TRBV20-1 to TRBJ2-2, with TRBD1 as a possible D gene (6 bases). The CDR3 covers 17 residues. Germline V gene data show CDR1 as DFQATT and CDR2 as SNEGSKA (reference sequence). The V and J ends lost 6 bases and 2 bases respectively, with 22 bases between them. CDR3: CSARGLSDTINTGELFF. CDR3 coding DNA: TGCAGTGCCAGGGGCCTCAGTGACACAATCAACACCGGGGAGCTGTTTTTT.